One and the same sample provided the 9 T cell receptor beta chains below, sequenced in a study of graft-versus-host responses after intestinal transplantation. Only in-frame clones appear in the TCRdb table, and some are missing; sequencing was by immunoSEQ multiplex PCR. The sample holds under 20,000 clones, 86% seen once. Sequencing used PBMCs, obtained approximately 33 weeks after intestinal transplant. The receptors were sampled from a human patient who received an intestinal transplant, so some T cells may come from the graft donor.

In DNA, the CDR3 is TGTGCCAGCAAACCGGGACAGTCTAATGAAAAACTGTTTTTT. Protein product: CASKPGQSNEKLFF. V usage is TRBV6-5 and J usage is TRBJ1-4; 7 bases are shared with TRBD1. The V segment lost 7 bases and the J segment 3 bases; nucleotides outside the gene matches: 5. CDR1 is MNHEY and CDR2 is SVGAGI in the germline V gene. The CDR3 has 14 amino acids.

The chain joins TRBV6-5 to TRBJ2-5, with D tentatively TRBD1 (6 bases). Germline V gene data show CDR1 as MNHEY and CDR2 as SVGAGI. Deletions cut 0 bases from V and 4 bases from J, with 12 bases between. CDR3 length equals 15 residues. The CDR3 bases are TGTGCCAGCAGTTACTCGAGGGGGACCCCAGAGACCCAGTACTTC. Its translation: CASSYSRGTPETQYF.

This clone occurred once. The chain has TRBV4-1 and TRBJ2-1; D is unclear. Per the germline V gene, CDR1 is MGHRA and CDR2 is YSYEKL. The length of the CDR3 is 16 residues. V was cut by 2 bases and J by 2 bases, with 13 bases left in between. The DNA of the CDR3 is TGCGCCAGCAGCCAAACTCCCGTACCTACCTACAATGAGCAGTTCTTC. As protein: CASSQTPVPTYNEQFF.

In this sample, this clone turned up once. V is TRBV11-2 and J is TRBJ1-5, with D unclear. The CDR3 has 13 residues. V lost 3 bases to trimming and J lost 6 bases, with 9 bases between them. The V gene's germline CDR1 is SGHAT and CDR2 FQNNGV. The CDR3 DNA reads TGTGCCAGCAGCTTTGGGGTGGGTCAGCCCCAGCATTTT. Protein: CASSFGVGQPQHF.

This clone was picked up one time. The chain couples TRBV6-5 to TRBJ1-1; D possibly corresponds to TRBD1 (5 bases). Trimming took 3 bases from V and 3 from J, leaving 11 bases between them. Per the germline V gene, CDR1 is MNHEY and CDR2 is SVGAGI. The CDR3 extends over 14 amino acids. The CDR3 DNA reads TGTGCCAGCAGTTATTCCGGGGGGGACACTGAAGCTTTCTTT. It codes for CASSYSGGDTEAFF.

This rearrangement joins TRBV30 to TRBJ2-1; a possible D gene is TRBD1 (8 bases). This CDR3 has 13 amino acids. Germline V gene sequence: CDR1 GTSNPN, CDR2 SVGIG (reference sequence). V was pared by 6 bases and J by 12 bases, with 21 bases between. This CDR3 is CACPLRGGTGQFF. CDR3 DNA: TGTGCCTGTCCTCTGAGGGGGGGGACAGGGCAGTTCTTC.

V gene TRBV4-1 combines with J gene TRBJ1-6; 8 bases fit TRBD1. The length of the CDR3 is 14 residues. Germline V gene lookup returns CDR1 MGHRA and CDR2 YSYEKL. After removal of 7 bases from V and 7 bases from J, the junction contained 6 bases not matched to a gene. CDR3 DNA: TGCGCCAGCACCTCAGGGGGCGGCAATTCACCCCTCCACTTT. Translating gives CASTSGGGNSPLHF.

This clone was observed once. The rearrangement joins TRBV11-2 to TRBJ1-1; the D gene is possibly TRBD1 (6 bases). Germline CDR1 is SGHAT and CDR2 is FQNNGV. With 0 bases removed from V and 7 bases from J, the gap between germline ends came to 9 bases. CDR3 length equals 13 residues. CDR3 in DNA: TGTGCCAGCAGCTTAGAAGACAGGCGTGAAGCTTTCTTT. Protein product: CASSLEDRREAFF.

The chain is built from TRBV11-2 and TRBJ2-7; D gene ambiguous. Deletions cut 5 bases from V and 4 bases from J, with 12 bases between. The CDR3 is 13 amino acids. Per the germline V gene, CDR1 is SGHAT and CDR2 is FQNNGV. CDR3 residues: CASSPTFIYEQYF. CDR3 nucleotides: TGTGCCAGCAGCCCAACCTTTATTTACGAGCAGTACTTC.